This T cell receptor beta chain was sequenced in a study of Graves' ophthalmopathy and Graves' hyperthyroidism (dated by TCRdb to between 2017 and 2018). Study-wide context: Peripheral blood samples were taken at the time of initial diagnosis, before any treatment was given. In total, some 140 blood samples were TCR-sequenced: some 43 ophthalmopathy, around 75 hyperthyroidism and some 17 hyperthyroidism-to-ophthalmopathy patients. A discovery set of 100 patients (around 45 ophthalmopathy, about 59 stable hyperthyroidism) was enrolled to explore V-J signatures distinguishing ophthalmopathy from hyperthyroidism. In over 5 hyperthyroidism patients, the T-cell repertoire of thyroid tissue was compared with the T-cell repertoire of blood. TCR beta repertoire signatures were used to distinguish Graves' ophthalmopathy from Graves' hyperthyroidism and to predict progression to ophthalmopathy. Following sampling, methimazole starting at 30 mg daily was administered to hyperthyroidism patients, and high-dose intravenous methylprednisolone was administered to ophthalmopathy patients. The independent validation cohort included roughly 19 hyperthyroidism patients plus 17 patients who later progressed from hyperthyroidism to ophthalmopathy. Results and caveats for the whole study, not just this receptor: Most expanded thyroid clonotypes with a frequency above 0.001 also appeared in blood, which suggests that blood repertoires may reflect the immune response in the thyroid. In cross-validation, the 13-signature model distinguished ophthalmopathy from stable hyperthyroidism with about 90% sensitivity and 81.08% specificity, and in the test set the corresponding values were 80% and 75%. In validation, the model predicted ophthalmopathy progression with over 60% sensitivity and 72.22% specificity; 12 predicted patients were CT-confirmed with GO in a median of approximately 6.2 months. Sample size was not statistically predetermined, and group allocation was not concealed from the investigators.

Ophthalmopathy patients had moderately to severely active disease, Clinical Activity Score of at least 3, NOSPECS grade of at least 4, and disease duration under 3 months. Patients were excluded if they had other autoimmune diseases, uncontrolled infections, pregnancy or lactation. Clinical symptoms, serum thyroxine, TRAb, thyroid ultrasound and orbital computed tomography formed the basis of the diagnosis. Using Ficoll-Paque density gradient centrifugation, PBMCs were isolated from about 9.4 ml of fresh peripheral blood. Trizol reagent was used to extract the total RNA, and its quality was then checked on an Agilent 2100 Bioanalyzer. For repertoire sequencing, the TCR beta CDR3 regions were amplified from RNA transcripts. The first round was an RT-PCR using HTBI primers with the Qiagen OneStep RT-PCR kit, and this first round was followed by a second-round multiplex PCR, then size selection and purification. Libraries were sequenced paired-end with 100 bp reads on an Illumina HiSeq2000. In the paper's pipeline: Reads were processed with SOAPnuke, discarding reads with adapters, uncalled bases, mean Phred below 15, or no exact constant-primer or identifier match. COPE v1.2.5 was used to merge the high-quality paired reads. Each unique nucleotide sequence was treated as a clonotype, and MiTCR v1.1 was used to align the clonotypes to the IMGT TRB V, D and J references. Analysis was restricted to V-J combinations with a frequency above 0.0001, which covered about 99% of repertoires. A TCR clonal expansion and chaos score per V-J combination was defined as the ratio of F50 clonal expansion to chaos observed in the TCRdist matrix. Welch's t-statistics and random forest were used to reduce the features to about twelve V-J combinations, which were then used as input to a naive Bayes classifier. The similarity between thyroid and blood repertoires was quantified using the Morisita-Horn index. The raw public data were reprocessed by TCRdb itself: fastp quality trimming at Q25, MiXCR clonotype calling, in-frame beta chains only. Each CDR3 protein appears once, grouped with its most common genes and DNA. TCRdb's processing, not the authors', yielded these V and J calls. The sample table holds some 250,000 distinct CDR3 sequences, of which approximately 42% were seen once. The ten largest clones take up about 45% of the sample.

In this sample, this clonotype turned up a few times. The target of this receptor is not known. No much larger clone exists at a distance of one base, and base qualities are not known. CDR3 length: 14 amino acids, cysteine to phenylalanine. Only CDR3 DNA remains: 42 bases, in frame from the first base. In the germline V gene (reference sequence), CDR1 corresponds to MNHNY and CDR2 to SVGAGI. V is clipped by 8 bases and J by 4 bases, and the sequence between their germline boundaries is 15 bases long. The sequence joins TRBV6-6 to TRBJ1-5; TRBD1 is a possible D gene, resting on 6 matching bases. Specimen: peripheral blood. This receptor was obtained from an adult man with Graves' ophthalmopathy. The DNA sequence is TGTGCCAGCGAACAGGGAGGCGGAAATCAGCCCCAGCATTTT. Protein translation: CASEQGGGNQPQHF.